The 22 T cell receptor beta chains reported below all come from one sample, sequenced in a study of T cell changes during pregnancy in multiple sclerosis (dated by TCRdb to between 2018 and 2021). The library was made by the immunoSEQ multiplex PCR assay. TCRdb limited this immuneACCESS table to in-frame rearrangements with V and J called. A share of clones is missing; checked studies link under half to unresolved V genes, and the rest is unexplained. Counted in this sample were about 47,000 clones; around 93% of them appeared once. The ten largest account for around 1.9% of the sample. Sequenced here: peripheral blood, sampled in the second trimester of pregnancy. These receptors were collected from a female donor with multiple sclerosis, enrolled in a pregnancy study.

The chain combines TRBV30 with TRBJ2-3; 9 bases agree with TRBD1. V lost 4 bases and J lost 1; bases outside the gene matches: 3. CDR3 size: 14 residues. Per germline, CDR1 GTSNPN and CDR2 SVGIG (reference sequence). CDR3 nucleotides: TGTGCCTGGAACAGGGGGCTCGGCACAGATACGCAGTATTTT. Translation: CAWNRGLGTDTQYF.

This chain joins TRBV7-9 and TRBJ2-7; 11 bases are a match to TRBD1. Looked up from germline, CDR1 is SEHNR and CDR2 is FQNEAQ (reference sequence). V dropped 3 bases and J dropped 6; count of bases not matched to a gene: 4. The CDR3 is 14 amino acids. CDR3 bases: TGTGCCAGCAGCTTGGGGACAGGGGGAGGCGAGCAGTACTTC. Amino acids: CASSLGTGGGEQYF.

The V gene is TRBV28, the J gene TRBJ2-7, with 8 bases identical to TRBD2. Germline CDR1 MDHEN, CDR2 SYDVKM. With 6 bases clipped from V and 3 bases from J, the junction kept 7 bases outside the gene matches. The CDR3 contains 14 residues. CDR3: CASRSAGESYEQYF. CDR3 nucleotides: TGTGCCAGCAGATCAGCGGGAGAAAGCTACGAGCAGTACTTC.

The chain is built from TRBV7-2 and TRBJ1-2, with no clear D. The CDR3 extends over 13 amino acids. The germline V and J ends were trimmed by 3 bases and 1 base, with 6 bases remaining between them. Germline-derived CDR1 and CDR2 are SGHTA and FQGNSA. The CDR3 protein is CASSLASNYGYTF. The CDR3 coding sequence is TGTGCCAGCAGCTTGGCCAGTAACTATGGCTACACCTTC.

J is TRBJ1-1 and V is TRBV6-1; TRBD1 matches 8 bases. The CDR3 is 15 residues long. The V gene end was trimmed by 5 bases and the J gene end by 0 bases; junction bases not matched to a gene: 5. Looked up from germline, CDR1 is MNHNS and CDR2 is SASEGT. The CDR3 sequence is CASSTRTGMNTEAFF. CDR3 nucleotides: TGTGCCAGCAGTACCCGGACAGGGATGAACACTGAAGCTTTCTTT.

The V call is TRBV29-1, the J call TRBJ2-1, with D possibly matching TRBD2 (6 bases). CDR1 SQVTM and CDR2 ANQGSEA come from the germline V gene. This CDR3 contains 13 residues. Trimming took 7 bases from V and 6 from J, leaving 16 bases between them. The CDR3 spells CSAGTSRVNEQFF. DNA for the CDR3: TGCAGCGCGGGGACTTCTCGAGTCAATGAGCAGTTCTTC.

The chain uses TRBV5-8 and TRBJ2-1, with a possible D match to TRBD2 (5 bases). The ends were cut back, 4 bases at V and 4 bases at J, with 9 bases in the middle. CDR1 and CDR2 (germline): SGHTS, YDEGEE. The CDR3 length is 13 residues. The CDR3 here is CASSGLAYNEQFF. In DNA, the CDR3 is TGTGCCAGCAGCGGTCTAGCTTACAATGAGCAGTTCTTC.

The chain combines TRBV5-1 with TRBJ2-3; 7 positions match TRBD2. With V trimmed by 5 bases and J by 4 bases, 10 bases remained unmatched. The CDR3 spans 15 residues. Germline V gene lookup returns CDR1 SGHRS and CDR2 YFSETQ. DNA of the CDR3: TGCGCCAGCAGACTAGCGCCTGCCCTGGCAGATACGCAGTATTTT. It yields the protein CASRLAPALADTQYF.

The chain carries TRBV29-1 and TRBJ1-5; D not certain. Germline values: CDR1 SQVTM, CDR2 ANQGSEA. The CDR3 has 12 residues. The V end lost 7 bases, the J end lost 7 bases, and 14 bases lay between the germline ends. The CDR3 coding sequence is TGCAGCGCCCTGTTTCCAAGCCAGCCCCAGCATTTT. This gives the protein CSALFPSQPQHF.

This clone was seen just once. The chain joins TRBV30 to TRBJ2-1, with TRBD2 matching over 7 bases. The germline gives CDR1 GTSNPN, CDR2 SVGIG (reference sequence). J lost 6 bases, V lost 0 bases, and 5 bases had no gene match. This CDR3 is built from 14 residues. The chain's CDR3 is CAWSVTGGLNEQFF. Here the CDR3 DNA reads TGTGCCTGGAGTGTCACGGGAGGACTCAATGAGCAGTTCTTC.

The chain combines TRBV5-1 with TRBJ2-1; D might be TRBD1 (6 bases). Germline CDR1 and CDR2: SGHRS and YFSETQ. V was shortened by 4 bases and J by 5 bases, with 19 bases between the two germline ends. The CDR3 has 16 residues. In DNA, the CDR3 is TGCGCCAGCAGCCCCCGGGTAATGGGGGCCAACAATGAGCAGTTCTTC. Translation: CASSPRVMGANNEQFF.

The chain uses TRBV2 and TRBJ1-2; TRBD1 matches at 8 bases. The CDR3 covers 15 residues. Per germline, CDR1 SNHLY and CDR2 FYNNEI. Trimming took 4 bases from V and 8 from J; bases not matched to a gene: 12. The CDR3 region has the DNA TGTGCCAGCAGTGTTTTTAAGCAGGGGGCGCGCGGCTACACCTTC. Its translation is CASSVFKQGARGYTF.

The V and J genes are TRBV29-1 and TRBJ1-2, with TRBD1 identical over 7 bases. The CDR3 consists of 13 residues. CDR1 is SQVTM, CDR2 ANQGSEA, per germline. Germline trimming cut 5 bases from V and 4 bases from J; bases unmatched to any gene: 7. CDR3 sequence reads: CSVRGQSSYGYTF. For the CDR3, the DNA is TGCAGCGTTAGGGGACAGTCGAGCTATGGCTACACCTTC.

This sequence joins TRBV9 and TRBJ2-5; D is perhaps TRBD1 (6 bases). The CDR3 is 15 amino acids. In germline, CDR1 is SGDLS, CDR2 YYNGEE. V was cut by 3 bases and J by 2 bases, with 14 bases left in between. CDR3 region: CASSASTGLQETQYF. In nucleotides, the CDR3 is TGTGCCAGCAGCGCGAGTACAGGGTTGCAAGAGACCCAGTACTTC.

The CDR3 nucleotides are TGCGCCAGCAGCTCGCTCGGACCGGGGACAGGAGATGGCTACACCTTC. The encoded protein is CASSSLGPGTGDGYTF. V is TRBV5-1 and J is TRBJ1-2, with 8 bases identical to TRBD1. V was pared by 3 bases and J by 6 bases, with 13 bases of the junction left unmatched. CDR1 and CDR2 (germline): SGHRS, YFSETQ. The CDR3 is 16 amino acids.

This chain connects TRBV9 to TRBJ1-1; no reliable D call. Germline V gene data show CDR1 as SGDLS and CDR2 as YYNGEE. The CDR3 runs to 14 residues. V gave up 0 bases and J gave up 4 bases, with 10 bases separating them. CDR3 nucleotides: TGTGCCAGCAGCGTAGCTAGCACAAGCACTGAAGCTTTCTTT. Its translation: CASSVASTSTEAFF. The full variable domain, with the rest looked up from reference TRBV9 and TRBJ1-1, is DSGVTQTPKHLITATGQRVTLRCSPRSGDLSVYWYQQSLDQGLQFLIQYYNGEERAKGNILERFSAQQFPDLHSELNLSSLELGDSALYFCASSVASTSTEAFFGQGTRLTVV.

The rearrangement uses TRBV7-2 and TRBJ2-1; a possible D gene is TRBD2 (6 bases). The germline gives CDR1 SGHTA, CDR2 FQGNSA. This CDR3 is 17 amino acids long. The V end lost 1 base, the J end lost 0 bases, and 13 bases lay between the germline ends. The CDR3 DNA follows: TGTGCCAGCAGCTTAGTGGCGGGGCCGAGCTCCTACAATGAGCAGTTCTTC. This encodes CASSLVAGPSSYNEQFF.

Points on this clone: Different DNA sequences within this sample yield the same CDR3. The chain has TRBV5-1 and TRBJ2-7, with 10 bases that match TRBD2. Unmatched junction bases numbered 0, after V lost 3 bases and J lost 0 bases. The CDR3 has 14 amino acids. Germline CDR1 reads SGHRS; CDR2 reads YFSETQ. CDR3 sequence: CASSSSGGSYEQYF. The CDR3 nucleotides read TGCGCCAGCAGCTCTAGCGGGGGCTCCTACGAGCAGTACTTC. Full variable domain (outside the CDR3, taken from reference TRBV5-1 and TRBJ2-7): KAGVTQTPRYLIKTRGQQVTLSCSPISGHRSVSWYQQTPGQGLQFLFEYFSETQRNKGNFPGRFSGRQFSNSRSEMNVSTLELGDSALYLCASSSSGGSYEQYFGPGTRLTVT.

This chain uses TRBV7-9 with TRBJ1-2, with D possibly TRBD1 on 6 matching bases. The CDR3 runs to 14 residues. Trimming cost V 1 base and J 3 bases, with 9 bases left between them. Germline V gene sequence: CDR1 SEHNR, CDR2 FQNEAQ (reference sequence). Here the CDR3 reads CASSLDGQYYGYTF. The DNA of the CDR3 is TGTGCCAGCAGCTTAGACGGACAGTACTATGGCTACACCTTC.

This clone occurred a few times. The V and J genes are TRBV9 and TRBJ1-4; D is uncertain. The length of the CDR3 is 15 residues. V lost 4 bases, J lost 2 bases, and 12 bases lay in between. CDR1 is SGDLS and CDR2 is YYNGEE in the germline V gene. The CDR3 reads CASSPSHRTNEKLFF. CDR3 coding DNA: TGTGCCAGCAGCCCGTCCCATCGGACTAATGAAAAACTGTTTTTT.

V is TRBV29-1 and J is TRBJ2-7; perhaps TRBD1 as D (5 bases). V was clipped by 5 bases and J by 3 bases, with 11 bases between them. Germline lookup yields CDR1 SQVTM and CDR2 ANQGSEA. The CDR3 runs to 12 residues. CDR3 nucleotides: TGCAGCGTTCAGGGTTCGATCTACGAGCAGTACTTC. Protein sequence: CSVQGSIYEQYF.

J is TRBJ2-7 and V is TRBV28; 10 positions match TRBD2. CDR1 and CDR2 (germline): MDHEN, SYDVKM. The CDR3 is 15 residues long. The trim removed 6 bases at V and 0 bases at J, leaving 5 bases unmatched. The CDR3 DNA is TGTGCCAGCAGCCTTAGCGGGAGGAGCTCCTACGAGCAGTACTTC. Translating gives CASSLSGRSSYEQYF. Together with reference TRBV28 and TRBJ2-7, the CDR3 gives the full variable domain: DVKVTQSSRYLVKRTGEKVFLECVQDMDHENMFWYRQDPGLGLRLIYFSYDVKMKEKGDIPEGYSVSREKKERFSLILESASTNQTSMYLCASSLSGRSSYEQYFGPGTRLTVT.